The 19 T cell receptor beta chains below come from one sample, sequenced in a study of blood T cell repertoires in COVID-19. Profiled with immunoSEQ multiplex PCR; TCRdb holds only in-frame clones, not every one. Of a few hundred thousand clones in the sample, about 82% are singletons; the top ten hold 1.5% to 2%. The sample consisted of peripheral blood. These receptors all stem from a woman in her forties or fifties with acute or convalescent COVID-19.

V and J are TRBV2 and TRBJ1-1; D may be TRBD1 (5 bases). The germline gives CDR1 SNHLY, CDR2 FYNNEI. This CDR3 has 14 residues. V lost 3 bases and J lost 7, with 15 bases in between. CDR3 sequence: CASSDRQGSLEAFF. The CDR3 DNA is TGTGCCAGCAGTGATAGGCAGGGTTCCCTTGAAGCTTTCTTT.

The chain uses TRBV7-2 and TRBJ2-1; tentatively, D is TRBD2 (6 bases). Looked up from germline, CDR1 is SGHTA and CDR2 is FQGNSA. CDR3 length: 16 residues. Deletions cut 5 bases from V and 3 bases from J, with 17 bases between. CDR3 sequence (DNA): TGTGCCAGCAGCCTACGTCCGGGACTCCTCTACAATGAGCAGTTCTTC. Its protein product is CASSLRPGLLYNEQFF.

The gene calls are TRBV5-1 and TRBJ1-1; 9 bases map to TRBD1. The CDR3 extends over 15 amino acids. Trimming took 2 bases from V and 5 from J; bases not matched to a gene: 7. Germline lookup yields CDR1 SGHRS and CDR2 YFSETQ. The CDR3 spells CASSFKQGALTEAFF. CDR3 nucleotide sequence: TGCGCCAGCAGCTTTAAACAGGGGGCTCTTACTGAAGCTTTCTTT.

J is TRBJ2-7 and V is TRBV5-1, with 10 bases that match TRBD1. V lost 4 bases to trimming and J lost 4 bases; unmatched junction nucleotides: 5. Germline-derived CDR1 and CDR2 are SGHRS and YFSETQ. CDR3 length equals 14 residues. The CDR3 DNA reads TGCGCCAGCAGCCCGGACAGGGGGAGGTACGAGCAGTACTTC. The encoded protein is CASSPDRGRYEQYF. The complete variable domain, with remaining parts taken from reference TRBV5-1 and TRBJ2-7, reads KAGVTQTPRYLIKTRGQQVTLSCSPISGHRSVSWYQQTPGQGLQFLFEYFSETQRNKGNFPGRFSGRQFSNSRSEMNVSTLELGDSALYLCASSPDRGRYEQYFGPGTRLTVT.

V usage is TRBV7-9 and J usage is TRBJ2-3; TRBD2 might be the D (5 bases). The CDR3 has 16 residues. V dropped 11 bases and J dropped 0 bases, with 21 bases sitting between them. In germline, CDR1 is SEHNR, CDR2 FQNEAQ (reference sequence). In nucleotides, the CDR3 is TGTGCCTCAGGAAACGAACGACGGGGAAGCACAGATACGCAGTATTTT. This codes for CASGNERRGSTDTQYF.

The chain combines TRBV7-2 with TRBJ2-2; TRBD2 matches 13 bases. The CDR3 runs 15 residues. Germline CDR1 reads SGHTA; CDR2 reads FQGNSA. The CDR3 protein is CASWGLAGRTGELFF. The CDR3 DNA sequence: TGTGCAAGTTGGGGACTAGCGGGACGGACCGGGGAGCTGTTTTTT.

The chain carries TRBV4-1 and TRBJ2-1, with TRBD2 matching over 7 bases. V was pared by 4 bases and J by 6 bases, with 12 bases of the junction left unmatched. CDR3 size: 16 residues. Germline V CDR1 and CDR2: MGHRA, YSYEKL. CDR3 in amino acids: CASSLLRLVAGNEQFF. In nucleotides, the CDR3 is TGCGCCAGCAGCCTCCTCCGGTTAGTAGCGGGCAATGAGCAGTTCTTC.

The V and J genes are TRBV27 and TRBJ2-4; 8 bases fit TRBD1. This CDR3 spans 16 amino acids. Germline V lookup: CDR1 MNHEY, CDR2 SMNVEV (reference sequence). The ends lost 7 bases at V and 0 bases at J; junction bases unmatched: 8. As DNA, the CDR3 is TGTGCCAGCAATAGGACAGGGTCTCTAGCCAAAAACATTCAGTACTTC. Translating gives CASNRTGSLAKNIQYF.

V usage is TRBV5-1 and J usage is TRBJ2-1; perhaps TRBD1 as D (6 bases). Germline lookup yields CDR1 SGHRS and CDR2 YFSETQ. This CDR3 region has 15 residues. V was cut by 0 bases and J by 0 bases, with 7 bases left in between. The CDR3 bases are TGCGCCAGCAGCTTGGAGGGACACTCCTACAATGAGCAGTTCTTC. This codes for CASSLEGHSYNEQFF.

The chain recombines TRBV24-1 with TRBJ2-5; D call uncertain. This CDR3 is 11 amino acids long. Between the trimmed V and J ends, which lost 9 bases and 1 base, there was a span of 5 bases. The V gene's germline CDR1 is KGHDR and CDR2 SFDVKD. The CDR3 region is CATGLQETQYF. In DNA form, the CDR3 reads TGTGCCACCGGGCTCCAAGAGACCCAGTACTTC.

The gene calls are TRBV30 and TRBJ1-5; D might be TRBD1 (6 bases). V lost 0 bases and J 4 bases, leaving 16 bases between the germline ends. Germline V gene data show CDR1 as GTSNPN and CDR2 as SVGIG (reference sequence). This CDR3 is 16 amino acids long. The CDR3 loop is CAWSVGRGTNNQPQHF. In DNA, the CDR3 is TGTGCCTGGAGTGTTGGCAGGGGAACGAATAATCAGCCCCAGCATTTT.

The rearrangement uses TRBV5-1 and TRBJ1-6; no reliable D call. CDR1 is SGHRS, CDR2 YFSETQ, per germline. V was clipped by 0 bases and J by 9 bases, with 13 bases between them. The CDR3 is 15 amino acids. The CDR3 nucleotides are TGCGCCAGCAGCTTGGAGGACGGGCGGGCTTCACCCCTCCACTTT. Encoded protein: CASSLEDGRASPLHF.

This rearrangement joins TRBV9 to TRBJ1-5; TRBD1 might be the D (6 bases). The CDR3 length is 15 residues. V lost 3 bases, J lost 2 bases, and 12 bases lay in between. CDR1 and CDR2 from the germline V gene are SGDLS and YYNGEE. CDR3 amino acids: CASSAAGAGNQPQHF. CDR3 in DNA: TGTGCCAGCAGCGCCGCGGGGGCTGGCAATCAGCCCCAGCATTTT.

The chain employs TRBV9 and TRBJ1-4; perhaps TRBD1 as D (5 bases). This CDR3 has 17 amino acids. The V gene lost 2 bases and the J gene lost 7 bases, with 21 bases spanning the gap. The V gene's germline CDR1 is SGDLS and CDR2 YYNGEE. CDR3 protein: CASSVSPREGRGEKLFF. The CDR3, as DNA: TGTGCCAGCAGCGTCTCTCCAAGGGAGGGGCGCGGTGAAAAACTGTTTTTT.

The rearrangement links TRBV6-5 to TRBJ1-3; no firm D call. The germline V and J ends were trimmed by 8 bases and 0 bases, with 8 bases remaining between them. This CDR3 comprises 13 residues. Germline V gene sequence: CDR1 MNHEY, CDR2 SVGAGI. CDR3 protein: CASLRGSGNTIYF. In DNA form, the CDR3 reads TGTGCCAGCCTTCGAGGCTCTGGAAACACCATATATTTT.

The chain carries TRBV10-3 and TRBJ2-1, with TRBD1 matching 8 bases. This CDR3 is 14 amino acids long. Germline V gene data show CDR1 as ENHRY and CDR2 as SYGVKD. J was trimmed by 4 bases and V by 4 bases; bases with no gene match: 3. The CDR3 DNA reads as TGTGCCATCAGTGGGACAGGGACTTACAATGAGCAGTTCTTC. Encoded protein: CAISGTGTYNEQFF.

The genes are TRBV19 and TRBJ1-4; no firm D call. The V gene's germline CDR1 is LNHDA and CDR2 SQIVND (reference sequence). This CDR3 has 14 residues. Trimming left V 5 bases short and J 7 bases short, with 14 bases between. CDR3 coding DNA: TGTGCCAGTAGTTCCCGGGGTTCGGGTGAAAAACTGTTTTTT. It specifies CASSSRGSGEKLFF.

The V gene is TRBV7-2, the J gene TRBJ2-3; D is ambiguous. Germline V gene sequence: CDR1 SGHTA, CDR2 FQGNSA. The CDR3 is made up of 14 amino acids. V lost 4 bases to trimming and J lost 3 bases, with 11 bases between them. CDR3 amino acids: CASSSRPQTDTQYF. CDR3 in DNA: TGTGCCAGCAGCTCCAGGCCGCAAACAGATACGCAGTATTTT.

The chain recombines TRBV5-1 with TRBJ1-1; 9 bases agree with TRBD1. Trimming took 3 bases from V and 5 from J; bases not matched to a gene: 5. The CDR3 runs to 14 residues. Germline values: CDR1 SGHRS, CDR2 YFSETQ. CDR3 sequence reads: CASSSGQGRTEAFF. The DNA for the CDR3 is TGCGCCAGCAGCTCGGGACAGGGACGGACTGAAGCTTTCTTT.